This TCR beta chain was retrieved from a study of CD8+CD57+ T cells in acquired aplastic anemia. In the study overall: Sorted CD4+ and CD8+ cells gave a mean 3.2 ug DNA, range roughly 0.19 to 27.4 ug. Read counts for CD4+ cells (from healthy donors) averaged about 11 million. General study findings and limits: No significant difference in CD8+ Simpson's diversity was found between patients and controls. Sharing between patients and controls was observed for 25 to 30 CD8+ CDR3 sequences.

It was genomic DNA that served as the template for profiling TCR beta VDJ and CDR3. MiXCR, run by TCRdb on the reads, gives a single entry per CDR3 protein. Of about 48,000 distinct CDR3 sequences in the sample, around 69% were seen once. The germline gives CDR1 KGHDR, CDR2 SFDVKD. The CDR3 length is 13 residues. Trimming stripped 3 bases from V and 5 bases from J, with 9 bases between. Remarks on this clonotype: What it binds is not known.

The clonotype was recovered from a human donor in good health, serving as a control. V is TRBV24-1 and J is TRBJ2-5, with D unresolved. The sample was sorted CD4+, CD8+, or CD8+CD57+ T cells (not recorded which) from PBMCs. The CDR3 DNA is TGTGCCACCAGTGATGATGGACGGGAGACCCAGTACTTC. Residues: CATSDDGRETQYF.